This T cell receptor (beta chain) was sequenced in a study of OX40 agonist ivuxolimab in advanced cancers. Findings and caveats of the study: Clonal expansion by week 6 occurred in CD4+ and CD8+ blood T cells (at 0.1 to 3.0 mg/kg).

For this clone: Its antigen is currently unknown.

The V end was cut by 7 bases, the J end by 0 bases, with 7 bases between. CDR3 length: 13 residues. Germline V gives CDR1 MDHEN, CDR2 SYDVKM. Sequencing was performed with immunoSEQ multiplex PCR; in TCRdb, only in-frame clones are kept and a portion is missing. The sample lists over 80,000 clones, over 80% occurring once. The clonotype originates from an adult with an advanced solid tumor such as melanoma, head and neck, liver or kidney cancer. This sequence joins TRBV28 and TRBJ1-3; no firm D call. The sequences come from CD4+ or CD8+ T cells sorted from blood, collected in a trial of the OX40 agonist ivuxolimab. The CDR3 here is CASKYHSGNTIYF. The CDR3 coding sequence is TGTGCCAGCAAATACCACTCTGGAAACACCATATATTTT.